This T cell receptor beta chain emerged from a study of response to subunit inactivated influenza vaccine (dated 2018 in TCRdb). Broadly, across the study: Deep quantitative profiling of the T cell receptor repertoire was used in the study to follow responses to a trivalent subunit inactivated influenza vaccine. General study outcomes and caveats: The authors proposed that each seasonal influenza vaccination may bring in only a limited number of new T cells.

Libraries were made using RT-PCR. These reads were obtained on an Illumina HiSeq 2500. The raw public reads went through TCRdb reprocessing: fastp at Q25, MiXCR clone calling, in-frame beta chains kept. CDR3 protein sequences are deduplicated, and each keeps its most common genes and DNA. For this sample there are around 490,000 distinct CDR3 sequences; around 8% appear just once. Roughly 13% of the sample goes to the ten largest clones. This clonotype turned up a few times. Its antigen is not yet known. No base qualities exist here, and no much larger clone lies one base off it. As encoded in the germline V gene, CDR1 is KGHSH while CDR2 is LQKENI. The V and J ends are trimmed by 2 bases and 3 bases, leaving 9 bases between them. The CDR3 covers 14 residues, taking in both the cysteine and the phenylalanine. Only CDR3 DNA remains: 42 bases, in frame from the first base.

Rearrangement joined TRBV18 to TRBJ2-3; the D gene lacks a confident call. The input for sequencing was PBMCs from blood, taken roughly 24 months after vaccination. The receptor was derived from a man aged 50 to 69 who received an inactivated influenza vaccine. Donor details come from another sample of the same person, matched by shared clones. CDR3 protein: CASSPKVRTDTQYF. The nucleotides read TGTGCCAGCTCACCAAAGGTACGAACAGATACGCAGTATTTT.